These T cell receptor beta chains were read from a single sample in a study of blood T cell repertoires in COVID-19. Method: immunoSEQ multiplex PCR; TCRdb's copy keeps in-frame clones and lacks some. Of roughly 200,000 clones listed, over 75% are singletons. Sequenced input: peripheral blood. Every receptor here comes from a man in his forties or fifties who had recovered from COVID-19. The CDR3 runs from the conserved cysteine through the conserved F or W. D genes are given only for firm matches. A row's size may be missing; if present it is once, few, many or a size class.

V	D	size	J	length	DNA	CDR3
TRBV7-2	-	-	TRBJ2-7	15	TGTGCCAGCAGCTTAGCCGGCACAGGGTCCTACGAGCAGTACTTC	CASSLAGTGSYEQYF
TRBV7-8	TRBD2	-	TRBJ2-1	17	TGTGCCAGCAGCTTAGTGTCTAGCGGGAGCTTAGGGGATGAGCAGTTCTTC	CASSLVSSGSLGDEQFF
TRBV4-3	-	-	TRBJ2-7	14	TGCGCCAGCAGCCAAGCCAGGACAAAATACGAGCAGTACTTC	CASSQARTKYEQYF
TRBV25-1	TRBD1	-	TRBJ1-2	14	TGTGCCAGCAGTCGAACAGGGGTGTCGCTCGGCTACACCTTC	CASSRTGVSLGYTF
TRBV30	-	-	TRBJ2-5	12	TGTGCCTGGAGTGTACTTGGAGAGACCCAGTACTTC	CAWSVLGETQYF
TRBV4-3	-	-	TRBJ1-4	14	TGCGCCAGCAGCCAAGTAGGGGGAACGGGAAAACTGTTTTTT	CASSQVGGTGKLFF
TRBV6-5	-	-	TRBJ1-6	15	TGTGCCAGCAGTTACGGTACAGGCTTGAATTCACCCCTCCACTTT	CASSYGTGLNSPLHF
TRBV28	TRBD1	few	TRBJ1-2	14	TGTGCCAGCACCACGTACAGGGGGGGTTATGGCTACACCTTC	CASTTYRGGYGYTF
TRBV19	TRBD1	-	TRBJ2-2	16	TGTGCCAGTAGTACCTCACCGACAGGGCGAACCGGGGAGCTGTTTTTT	CASSTSPTGRTGELFF
TRBV11-2	TRBD2	-	TRBJ2-5	15	TGTGCCAGCAGCTCCACGGTTAGCGGGAAGGAGACCCAGTACTTC	CASSSTVSGKETQYF